A single sample is the source of the 26 T cell receptor beta chains below, sequenced in a study of blood T cell repertoires in COVID-19. Repertoires were generated with immunoSEQ multiplex PCR, while TCRdb's copy carries only in-frame clones and drops some. The sample has more than 200,000 clones, about 80% seen once. Input material: peripheral blood. The receptor source for this set is a man aged 45-65 years with active or convalescent COVID-19.

The rearrangement uses TRBV7-2 and TRBJ2-5; TRBD2 matches at 11 bases. Losses at the gene ends were 10 bases for V and 6 bases for J; bases not matched to a gene: 10. In germline, CDR1 is SGHTA, CDR2 FQGNSA. The CDR3 totals 14 residues. CDR3 protein: CATNSGGATKTQYF. As DNA, the CDR3 is TGTGCCACCAATAGCGGGGGGGCCACAAAGACCCAGTACTTC.

This chain connects TRBV6-5 to TRBJ2-7; TRBD2 agrees at 9 bases. CDR3 length equals 14 residues. Germline assignment: CDR1 MNHEY and CDR2 SVGAGI. V shed 4 bases, J shed 1 base, and the junction held 2 bases outside the gene matches. DNA of the CDR3: TGTGCCAGCAGTTGGACTAGCGAGTCCTACGAGCAGTACTTC. Its translation: CASSWTSESYEQYF.

The chain couples TRBV19 to TRBJ1-6, with a weak D call TRBD1 (5 bases). From germline, CDR1 is LNHDA and CDR2 SQIVND (reference sequence). With 2 bases removed from V and 9 bases from J, the gap between germline ends came to 11 bases. The CDR3 has 14 residues. CDR3 sequence (DNA): TGTGCCAGTAGTATAAGTCAGCAGGGTTCACCCCTCCACTTT. This codes for CASSISQQGSPLHF.

The chain employs TRBV5-1 and TRBJ1-2; 9 bases are a match to TRBD1. There are 15 residues in the CDR3. CDR1 and CDR2 (germline): SGHRS, YFSETQ. V was clipped by 4 bases and J by 4 bases; unmatched bases: 8. The CDR3 region has the DNA TGCGCCAGCAGCCTCACAGGGGGCGCGGGCTATGGCTACACCTTC. The encoded protein is CASSLTGGAGYGYTF.

The chain employs TRBV9 and TRBJ1-2; 10 bases agree with TRBD1. After removal of 3 bases from V and 4 bases from J, the junction contained 9 bases not matched to a gene. The CDR3 contains 16 residues. CDR1 is SGDLS, CDR2 YYNGEE, per germline. CDR3 DNA: TGTGCCAGCAGCGCGGACGACAGGGGGCGCGGCTATGGCTACACCTTC. Encoded protein: CASSADDRGRGYGYTF.

V is TRBV6-1 and J is TRBJ2-3; the D gene is possibly TRBD2 (6 bases). Between the trimmed V and J ends, which lost 1 base and 7 bases, there was a span of 15 bases. Germline assignment: CDR1 MNHNS and CDR2 SASEGT. This CDR3 spans 15 amino acids. The CDR3, as DNA: TGTGCCAGCAGTGAAGGTGGAGGGGCCGGGCATACGCAGTATTTT. Amino acids: CASSEGGGAGHTQYF.

CDR3 DNA sequence: TGCGCCAGCACCGAGGGACTCGGCTCTGGGGCCAACGTCCTGACTTTC. This sequence encodes CASTEGLGSGANVLTF. The chain carries TRBV5-1 and TRBJ2-6; maybe TRBD2 (6 bases). Trimming stripped 6 bases from V and 0 bases from J, with 13 bases between. CDR1 is SGHRS and CDR2 is YFSETQ in the germline V gene. The CDR3 contains 16 residues.

The chain carries TRBV19 and TRBJ2-4, with 8 bases fitting TRBD2. The CDR3 loop spans 16 amino acids. Germline assignment: CDR1 LNHDA and CDR2 SQIVND (reference sequence). The V and J ends lost 7 bases and 3 bases, in that order; junction bases with no gene match: 11. CDR3 DNA sequence: TGTGCCAGTACCCGGCGGGAGGAGCACGGCAAAAACATTCAGTACTTC. Its translation is CASTRREEHGKNIQYF.

This chain joins TRBV19 and TRBJ2-5, with 9 bases matching TRBD2. V was clipped by 3 bases and J by 5 bases; unmatched bases: 7. Germline values: CDR1 LNHDA, CDR2 SQIVND (reference sequence). The CDR3 runs to 15 residues. CDR3 amino acids: CASSIRLAGWETQYF. Written as DNA, the CDR3 is TGTGCCAGTAGTATTCGTCTAGCGGGGTGGGAGACCCAGTACTTC. Using reference TRBV19 and TRBJ2-5 for the parts outside the CDR3, the full variable domain is DGGITQSPKYLFRKEGQNVTLSCEQNLNHDAMYWYRQDPGQGLRLIYYSQIVNDFQKGDIAEGYSVSREKKESFPLTVTSAQKNPTAFYLCASSIRLAGWETQYFGPGTRLLVL.

The chain joins TRBV6-1 to TRBJ1-2, with D unclear. The CDR3 spans 13 residues. V dropped 0 bases and J dropped 4 bases, with 6 bases sitting between them. From germline, CDR1 is MNHNS and CDR2 SASEGT. DNA for the CDR3: TGTGCCAGCAGTGAAGCACCAGTCTATGGCTACACCTTC. This translates into CASSEAPVYGYTF.

The CDR3 DNA is TGCGCCAGCAGCTTACCCGGGACTAGTCAGGCAGATACGCAGTATTTT. This translates into CASSLPGTSQADTQYF. V gene TRBV5-1 combines with J gene TRBJ2-3; 8 bases agree with TRBD2. The germline gives CDR1 SGHRS, CDR2 YFSETQ. The CDR3 loop spans 16 amino acids. After removal of 2 bases from V and 4 bases from J, the junction contained 9 bases not matched to a gene. The entire variable domain, with the rest obtained from reference TRBV5-1 and TRBJ2-3, is as follows: KAGVTQTPRYLIKTRGQQVTLSCSPISGHRSVSWYQQTPGQGLQFLFEYFSETQRNKGNFPGRFSGRQFSNSRSEMNVSTLELGDSALYLCASSLPGTSQADTQYFGPGTRLTVL.

This clone was picked up a small number of times. The CDR3 nucleotides are TGCGCCAGCAGCCACGAACAGGGGTCCTACAATGAGCAGTTCTTC. Translated, it gives CASSHEQGSYNEQFF. The chain has TRBV4-1 and TRBJ2-1, with 7 bases aligning to TRBD1. The V and J ends lost 3 bases and 1 base, in that order; junction bases with no gene match: 3. The CDR3 covers 15 residues. CDR1 is MGHRA and CDR2 is YSYEKL in the germline V gene.

This chain links TRBV19 with TRBJ1-4; TRBD1 matches 8 bases. Unmatched junction bases numbered 12, after V lost 5 bases and J lost 7 bases. The CDR3 runs 16 residues. Germline-derived CDR1 and CDR2 are LNHDA and SQIVND (reference sequence). The DNA of the CDR3 is TGTGCCAGTAGTCCCGGGACAGGATTTGAGAGTGAAAAACTGTTTTTT. It is translated as CASSPGTGFESEKLFF.

The V call is TRBV6-5, the J call TRBJ1-6; D is perhaps TRBD1 (5 bases). The CDR3 contains 15 residues. CDR1 MNHEY and CDR2 SVGAGI come from the germline V gene. The ends were cut back, 0 bases at V and 9 bases at J, with 12 bases in the middle. Here the CDR3 reads CASSYSVQGGSPLHF. In DNA form, the CDR3 reads TGTGCCAGCAGTTACTCAGTTCAGGGTGGTTCACCCCTCCACTTT.

This clone was found once. The chain uses TRBV28 and TRBJ2-3; 8 nucleotides line up with TRBD1. The V gene's germline CDR1 is MDHEN and CDR2 SYDVKM. J lost 1 base, V lost 6 bases, and 9 bases had no gene match. The CDR3 has 16 amino acids. CDR3 in DNA: TGTGCCAGCAGCTTAACCAGGGGGCATGGCACAGATACGCAGTATTTT. Its translation is CASSLTRGHGTDTQYF.

This clone turned up a few times. This chain joins TRBV6-5 and TRBJ1-1; D may be TRBD1 (6 bases). This CDR3 region has 15 residues. The germline V gene has CDR1 MNHEY and CDR2 SVGAGI. V lost 0 bases, J lost 5 bases, and 13 bases lay in between. The CDR3 loop is CASSYSEGGGTEAFF. In DNA form, the CDR3 reads TGTGCCAGCAGTTACTCGGAGGGGGGAGGGACTGAAGCTTTCTTT.

The V gene is TRBV6-5, the J gene TRBJ1-2, with a tentative D call TRBD1 (5 bases). Trimming removed 2 bases from V and 8 bases from J, with 12 bases in between. CDR3 length: 13 amino acids. CDR1 is MNHEY and CDR2 is SVGAGI in the germline V gene. CDR3 in DNA: TGTGCCAGCAGTTACAATCAGGGAGGGGGCTACACCTTC. Residues: CASSYNQGGGYTF.

This rearrangement joins TRBV7-9 to TRBJ2-7; D is uncertain. Trimming took 0 bases from V and 0 from J, leaving 15 bases between them. This CDR3 is built from 17 residues. CDR1 is SEHNR, CDR2 FQNEAQ, per germline (reference sequence). CDR3 in DNA: TGTGCCAGCAGCTTAGCCGGTGGAACAGAGAGCTCCTACGAGCAGTACTTC. Its translation: CASSLAGGTESSYEQYF.

This rearrangement joins TRBV6-5 to TRBJ2-7, with D unresolved. The CDR3 is 14 amino acids. In germline, CDR1 is MNHEY, CDR2 SVGAGI. The V end lost 5 bases, the J end lost 1 base, and 12 bases lay between the germline ends. CDR3 sequence reads: CASSRRGPSYEQYF. The DNA for the CDR3 is TGTGCCAGCAGTCGTCGCGGTCCGTCCTACGAGCAGTACTTC.

This clone was seen once. This chain joins TRBV4-2 and TRBJ1-6; 7 nucleotides agree with TRBD1. The CDR3 runs to 17 residues. The junction had 13 bases not matched to a gene; V was cut back by 2 bases and J by 9 bases. Per germline, CDR1 LGHNA and CDR2 YNFKEQ. In DNA form, the CDR3 reads TGTGCCAGCAGCCAATACCGGGACAGTGACACCGGTTCACCCCTCCACTTT. This gives the protein CASSQYRDSDTGSPLHF.

The chain combines TRBV27 with TRBJ1-4, with TRBD1 matching 7 bases. The CDR3 length is 14 residues. Unmatched junction bases numbered 9, after V lost 2 bases and J lost 12 bases. Germline-derived CDR1 and CDR2 are MNHEY and SMNVEV (reference sequence). CDR3 bases: TGTGCCAGCAGTTTAAGGACAGGCCTTGGAGAACTGTTTTTT. It yields the protein CASSLRTGLGELFF.

The chain combines TRBV11-2 with TRBJ2-1; D is uncertain. In germline, CDR1 is SGHAT, CDR2 FQNNGV. Deletions cut 1 base from V and 4 bases from J, with 11 bases between. The CDR3 is made up of 15 amino acids. DNA for the CDR3: TGTGCCAGCAGCTTAGGGTTGGGCATATACAATGAGCAGTTCTTC. Protein sequence: CASSLGLGIYNEQFF.

J is TRBJ2-1 and V is TRBV6-6; 8 nucleotides agree with TRBD2. CDR1 and CDR2 from the germline V gene are MNHNY and SVGAGI (reference sequence). V trimming: 6 bases; J trimming: 5 bases; junction bases outside the gene matches: 12. This CDR3 region has 16 residues. Here the CDR3 DNA reads TGTGCCAGCAGCTCCTATGTTGCGGGGGGCAACAATGAGCAGTTCTTC. Encoded protein: CASSSYVAGGNNEQFF.

The rearrangement joins TRBV5-1 to TRBJ1-1, with 9 bases lining up with TRBD1. The length of the CDR3 is 15 residues. Germline V gene sequence: CDR1 SGHRS, CDR2 YFSETQ. Germline trimming cut 4 bases from V and 6 bases from J; bases unmatched to any gene: 10. The CDR3 nucleotides are TGCGCCAGCAGCAGGGCCGGGACAGGGATGGCTGAAGCTTTCTTT. Its translation: CASSRAGTGMAEAFF.

The rearrangement uses TRBV7-6 and TRBJ1-1; 9 bases are shared with TRBD1. This CDR3 is built from 14 residues. Trimming removed 5 bases from V and 4 bases from J; junction bases left unmatched: 5. In germline, CDR1 is SGHVS, CDR2 FNYEAQ. CDR3 protein: CASSLQTGGTEAFF. The CDR3 bases are TGTGCCAGCAGCCTTCAGACAGGGGGCACTGAAGCTTTCTTT.

V gene TRBV12-3 or TRBV12-4 combines with J gene TRBJ1-3; D may be TRBD1 (5 bases). The V end lost 5 bases, the J end lost 6 bases, and 8 bases lay between the germline ends. The CDR3 is 12 amino acids. The CDR3 sequence is CASSTTENTIYF. The DNA of the CDR3 is TGTGCCAGCAGTACGACAGAAAACACCATATATTTT.